The rows below give T cell receptor beta chains drawn from one sample of a study of Graves' ophthalmopathy and Graves' hyperthyroidism. TCRdb passed the multiplex PCR reads through MiXCR, listing each CDR3 protein once. The data contain a few hundred thousand distinct CDR3 sequences, approximately 18% of them singletons. Material: peripheral blood. The source of these receptors is an adult woman with stable Graves' hyperthyroidism. Both conserved end residues are part of each CDR3. The D gene is left open where the match is weak. Expanded clones get a size class; other rows say once, few or many, or leave the size out.

clone size,V gene,J gene,D gene,CDR3 DNA,CDR3 protein
many,TRBV11-2,TRBJ1-2,TRBD1,TGTGCCAGCAGCTCCCCAGCAAGCAGACAGGGGGCAGGGGGCTACACCTTC,CASSSPASRQGAGGYTF
many,TRBV28,TRBJ2-2,.,TGTGCCAGCAGTTTCAGGACCGTGGGTGGGGAGCTGTTTTTT,CASSFRTVGGELFF
many,TRBV20-1,TRBJ2-5,.,TGCAGTGCCAAGGCCGGGACGCCACAAGAGACCCAGTACTTC,CSAKAGTPQETQYF
.,TRBV7-2,TRBJ2-5,.,TGTGCCAGCAGCTCCAGGAGGGCCGAAGAGACCCAGTACTTC,CASSSRRAEETQYF
many,TRBV20-1,TRBJ2-7,TRBD2,TGCAGTGCTCCTCAGGGGACTAGTCCCTACGAGCAGTACTTC,CSAPQGTSPYEQYF
many,TRBV19,TRBJ1-1,.,TGTGCCAGTAGTACTCAGCGGAACACTGAAGCTTTCTTT,CASSTQRNTEAFF
many,TRBV12-3/TRBV12-4,TRBJ2-5,TRBD2,TGTGCCAGCACCGTGACTAGCGGGAGTTCGGAGACCCAGTACTTC,CASTVTSGSSETQYF
.,TRBV20-1,TRBJ2-7,.,TGCAGTGCTAGAGATCGCGAGGGAGGCCTCTCCTACGAGCAGTACTTC,CSARDREGGLSYEQYF
.,TRBV6-5,TRBJ2-1,TRBD2,TGTGCCAGCAGTTACGAGGGACTAGCGGTGGACAATGAGCAGTTCTTC,CASSYEGLAVDNEQFF
few,TRBV20-1,TRBJ2-7,TRBD1,TGCAGTGCTAGACCCGTCGGGACAGTTTACGAGCAGTACTTC,CSARPVGTVYEQYF
many,TRBV19,TRBJ1-1,.,TGTGCCAGTAGGCGAGAGTTGAACACTGAAGCTTTCTTT,CASRRELNTEAFF
.,TRBV6-1,TRBJ2-7,.,TGTGCCAGCAGCATTACAGGGCTGGAGCAGTACTTC,CASSITGLEQYF
many,TRBV13,TRBJ2-5,TRBD2,TGTGCCAGCAGCTCGACTAGCGGGAGTGTAGAGACCCAGTACTTC,CASSSTSGSVETQYF
many,TRBV7-2,TRBJ2-2,.,TGTGCCAGCAGCACAGGTCTTAACACCGGGGAGCTGTTTTTT,CASSTGLNTGELFF
many,TRBV7-2,TRBJ1-5,TRBD1,TGTGCCAGCAGCCCGCGCGGACAGGATAGCAATCAGCCCCAGCATTTT,CASSPRGQDSNQPQHF
.,TRBV29-1,TRBJ2-5,TRBD2,TGCAGCGTTGTAACGCGGGGACTCGGGACTAGCGGGAGTCAAGAGACCCAGTACTTC,CSVVTRGLGTSGSQETQYF
many,TRBV6-5,TRBJ2-7,TRBD1,TGTGCCAGCAGTTACCGGCAGGGGGTCTCCTACGAGCAGTACTTC,CASSYRQGVSYEQYF
many,TRBV28,TRBJ2-3,TRBD2,TGTGCCAGCACTAGACTAGCGGGGAGCCTCACAGATACGCAGTATTTT,CASTRLAGSLTDTQYF
many,TRBV28,TRBJ2-7,.,TGTGCCAGCAAAGATCCCTGGGGTCGGAAGTACGAGCAGTACTTC,CASKDPWGRKYEQYF
.,TRBV30,TRBJ2-2,.,TGTGCCTGGAGTGTAGGCGTCGGGGAGCTGTTTTTT,CAWSVGVGELFF
many,TRBV28,TRBJ2-2,.,TGTGCCAGCAGTCGGGGCGCGGAGGTCGGGGAGCTGTTTTTT,CASSRGAEVGELFF
.,TRBV5-1,TRBJ2-5,TRBD2,TGCGCCAGCAGCTTGGACTTCCTAGCGGGGACATACAAAGAGACCCAGTACTTC,CASSLDFLAGTYKETQYF
many,TRBV6-2/TRBV6-3,TRBJ2-2,TRBD1,TGTGCCGTCGGGACAGGGGGCGCGACCACCGGGGAGCTGTTTTTT,CAVGTGGATTGELFF
many,TRBV10-3,TRBJ1-1,.,TGTGCCATCAGAGTACGGGAGGGGGACACTGAAGCTTTCTTT,CAIRVREGDTEAFF
.,TRBV6-5,TRBJ2-7,TRBD2,TGTGCCAGCAGTTACAAAGGGACTATCGGGGGTCACGATCAGTACTTC,CASSYKGTIGGHDQYF
many,TRBV19,TRBJ2-7,TRBD2,TGTGCCAGTAGTATGTTCTTCGTCGCGGGAGGAACCACCTACGAGCAGTACTTC,CASSMFFVAGGTTYEQYF
many,TRBV12-3/TRBV12-4,TRBJ2-7,TRBD2,TGTGCCAGCAGTCTTAGCGGGGGACTCCTCGAGCAGTACTTC,CASSLSGGLLEQYF
many,TRBV19,TRBJ2-6,TRBD1,TGTGCCAGTACCGGGACAGGGACTCACTCTGGGGCCAACGTCCTGACTTTC,CASTGTGTHSGANVLTF
once,TRBV2,TRBJ2-7,.,TGTGCCAGCAGCCTTAAAGAGAGCTACGAGCAGTACTTC,CASSLKESYEQYF
.,TRBV6-1,TRBJ2-4,.,TGTGCCAGCAGTGAAAGGGCCGGGGCCAAAAACATTAAGTACTTC,CASSERAGAKNIKYF
many,TRBV6-1,TRBJ2-7,.,TGTGCCAGCAGTAACGCCGTCTTAGGAGCCTACGAGCAGTACTTC,CASSNAVLGAYEQYF
.,TRBV4-1,TRBJ2-5,.,TGCGCCAGCAGCCAAGATCCTGTAGGGACCCCGGGGACCCAGTACTTC,CASSQDPVGTPGTQYF
.,TRBV10-1,TRBJ2-5,.,TGCGCCAGCAGTCCGGGATGGGGTGAGACCCAGTACTTC,CASSPGWGETQYF
.,TRBV9,TRBJ2-2,TRBD2,TGTGCCAGCAGCTCCACGACTAGCAACACCGGGGAGCTGTTTTTT,CASSSTTSNTGELFF
many,TRBV20-1,TRBJ2-7,.,TGCAGTGCTAGAGGGAGTAGCAAGTCCTACGAGCAGTACTTC,CSARGSSKSYEQYF
many,TRBV28,TRBJ1-6,TRBD1,TGTGCCAGCACCTCAGAAGGACAGGGGAGTTCACCCCTCCACTTT,CASTSEGQGSSPLHF
many,TRBV11-1,TRBJ2-4,.,TGTGCCAGCAGCTTATATCCTGCCTTCAACCGGGACACCAGTTCCAAAAACATTCAGTACTTC,CASSLYPAFNRDTSSKNIQYF
many,TRBV27,TRBJ2-7,.,TGTGCCAGCAGTTTTGGAGGCGTCGGCGAGCAGTACTTC,CASSFGGVGEQYF
many,TRBV24-1,TRBJ2-7,TRBD2,TGTGCCACCAGTGGGGGACTAGCCTATGACTTCTACGAGCAGTACTTC,CATSGGLAYDFYEQYF
many,TRBV30,TRBJ1-1,.,TGTGCCTGGATAGGACCGTGGTGGAACACTGAAGCTTTCTTT,CAWIGPWWNTEAFF
many,TRBV30,TRBJ1-3,.,TGTGCCTGGAGTCAATACCCTGGAAACACCATATATTTT,CAWSQYPGNTIYF
.,TRBV7-2,TRBJ1-6,.,TGTGCCAGCAGAATGACAGGAAATTCACCCCTCCACTTT,CASRMTGNSPLHF
many,TRBV20-1,TRBJ2-5,.,TGCAATGCTAGTTCGCCTAGCGTCGTCGAGACCCAGTACTTC,CNASSPSVVETQYF